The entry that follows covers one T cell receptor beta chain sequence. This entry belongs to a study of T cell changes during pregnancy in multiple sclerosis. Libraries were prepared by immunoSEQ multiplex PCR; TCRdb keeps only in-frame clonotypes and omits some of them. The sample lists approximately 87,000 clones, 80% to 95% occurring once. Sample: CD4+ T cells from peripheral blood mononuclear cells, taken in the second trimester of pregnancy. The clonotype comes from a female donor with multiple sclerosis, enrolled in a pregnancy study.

In nucleotides, the CDR3 is TGTGCCAGCAGCCTATTTGGACAGGGGACTCTTGGAAACACCATATATTTT. Protein sequence: CASSLFGQGTLGNTIYF. This chain connects TRBV7-9 to TRBJ1-3; 9 nucleotides agree with TRBD1. CDR1 is SEHNR and CDR2 is FQNEAQ in the germline V gene (reference sequence). The CDR3 spans 17 residues. After removal of 5 bases from V and 3 bases from J, the junction contained 11 bases not matched to a gene.